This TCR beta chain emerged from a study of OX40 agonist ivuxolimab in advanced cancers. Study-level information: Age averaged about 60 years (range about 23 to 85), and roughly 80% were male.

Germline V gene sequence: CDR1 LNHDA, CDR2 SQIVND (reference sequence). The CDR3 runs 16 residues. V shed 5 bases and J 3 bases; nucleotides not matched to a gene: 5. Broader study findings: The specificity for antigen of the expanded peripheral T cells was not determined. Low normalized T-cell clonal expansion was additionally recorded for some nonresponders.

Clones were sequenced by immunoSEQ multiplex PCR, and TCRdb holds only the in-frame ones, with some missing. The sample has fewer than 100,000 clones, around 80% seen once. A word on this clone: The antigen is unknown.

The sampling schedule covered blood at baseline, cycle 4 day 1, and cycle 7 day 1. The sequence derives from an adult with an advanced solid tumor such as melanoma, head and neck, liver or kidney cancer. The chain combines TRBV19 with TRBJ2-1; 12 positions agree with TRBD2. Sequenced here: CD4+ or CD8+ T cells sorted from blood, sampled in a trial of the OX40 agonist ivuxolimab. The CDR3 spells CASSPRLAGDYNEQFF. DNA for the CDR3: TGTGCCAGTAGTCCAAGACTAGCGGGAGACTACAATGAGCAGTTCTTC.